One and the same sample provided the 25 T cell receptor beta chains below, sequenced in a study of blood T cells in healthy people across ages. Combining a sample-barcoded 5' primer with a J-beta primer mix, a second PCR ran for roughly 7 to 12 cycles. One entry per CDR3 protein, called by TCRdb with MiXCR from the 5' RACE reads. The sample has a few hundred thousand distinct CDR3 sequences, around 27% seen once; the top ten hold about 30%. The specimen sequenced was blood. These receptors were obtained from a woman in her 70s in good health.

The rearrangement links TRBV6-2 or TRBV6-3 to TRBJ2-1; 11 bases match TRBD2. Germline loops: CDR1 MNHEY, CDR2 SVGEGT. Trimming took 0 bases from V and 0 from J; bases not matched to a gene: 7. The CDR3 consists of 19 residues. CDR3 residues: CASSYSGVAGGYSYNEQFF. In DNA form, the CDR3 reads TGTGCCAGCAGTTACTCGGGGGTAGCGGGAGGGTACTCCTACAATGAGCAGTTCTTC.

The chain is built from TRBV20-1 and TRBJ2-7; D is undetermined. V gave up 5 bases and J gave up 0 bases, with 14 bases separating them. The CDR3 totals 14 residues. CDR1 and CDR2 from the germline V gene are DFQATT and SNEGSKA (reference sequence). The CDR3 is CSARLRRSSYEQYF. The CDR3, as DNA: TGCAGTGCTCGTCTCAGACGGAGCTCCTACGAGCAGTACTTC.

This clonotype was observed a few times. This chain uses TRBV9 with TRBJ2-1; 12 bases line up with TRBD2. The CDR3 contains 16 residues. The trim removed 4 bases at V and 4 bases at J, leaving 6 bases unmatched. The V gene's germline CDR1 is SGDLS and CDR2 YYNGEE. This CDR3 reads CASSLRTSGDYNEQFF. The DNA of the CDR3 is TGTGCCAGCAGCTTACGGACTAGCGGGGATTACAATGAGCAGTTCTTC.

The chain employs TRBV12-3 or TRBV12-4 and TRBJ1-5; maybe TRBD1 (6 bases). CDR3 length: 16 amino acids. V lost 6 bases to trimming and J lost 4 bases, with 19 bases between them. CDR3 loop: CASSKRDSTGNQPQHF. CDR3 nucleotides: TGTGCCAGCAGCAAACGAGACTCAACAGGGAATCAGCCCCAGCATTTT.

This clonotype was counted a few times. For the CDR3, the DNA is TGCAGCGCCGGCCCTAGCGGGAGTTATGAGCAGTACTTC. Its protein is CSAGPSGSYEQYF. V is TRBV29-1 and J is TRBJ2-5; 10 bases fit TRBD2. The V segment lost 7 bases and the J segment 11 bases; nucleotides outside the gene matches: 13. This CDR3 contains 13 residues. Germline values: CDR1 SQVTM, CDR2 ANQGSEA.

This chain connects TRBV4-3 to TRBJ2-1, with a possible D match to TRBD1 (6 bases). V was clipped by 1 base and J by 9 bases, with 16 bases between them. Germline lookup yields CDR1 LGHNA and CDR2 YSLEER. The CDR3 contains 15 residues. This chain's CDR3 is CASSQAPQGRGEQFF. In DNA, the CDR3 is TGCGCCAGCAGCCAAGCGCCACAGGGACGGGGTGAGCAGTTCTTC.

The chain couples TRBV3-1 to TRBJ1-1; D remains ambiguous. The CDR3 is 14 residues long. Per germline, CDR1 LGHDT and CDR2 YNNKEL (reference sequence). The ends were cut back, 0 bases at V and 11 bases at J, with 16 bases in the middle. The CDR3 here is CASSQEGQTWVAFF. Written as DNA, the CDR3 is TGTGCCAGCAGCCAAGAAGGGCAGACATGGGTGGCTTTCTTT.

The chain is built from TRBV28 and TRBJ1-6; weak D call: TRBD1 (5 bases). CDR3 size: 14 residues. The germline V and J ends were trimmed by 4 bases and 11 bases, with 15 bases remaining between them. Looked up from germline, CDR1 is MDHEN and CDR2 is SYDVKM. CDR3 region: CASSSRTDNPPLHF. CDR3 sequence (DNA): TGTGCCAGCAGTTCCCGGACGGACAATCCACCCCTCCACTTT.

This clonotype was observed a handful of times. The J gene is TRBJ2-5, the V gene TRBV7-9; D is possibly TRBD2 (5 bases). CDR1 is SEHNR and CDR2 is FQNEAQ in the germline V gene (reference sequence). V shed 1 base and J shed 2 bases, with 11 bases lying between them. This CDR3 has 15 amino acids. The CDR3 DNA is TGTGCCAGCAGCTTAGTGTTCACTAGTCAAGAGACCCAGTACTTC. Translation gives CASSLVFTSQETQYF.

This chain uses TRBV2 with TRBJ2-1, with a possible D match to TRBD2 (5 bases). The V end was cut by 4 bases, the J end by 5 bases, with 15 bases between. Germline V gene data show CDR1 as SNHLY and CDR2 as FYNNEI. The CDR3 is 15 amino acids. The DNA for the CDR3 is TGTGCCAGCAGTGCCTACGCTAGCTTTAACAATGAGCAGTTCTTC. Protein sequence: CASSAYASFNNEQFF.

This rearrangement joins TRBV7-3 to TRBJ2-7; 7 bases match TRBD1. The J segment lost 7 bases and the V segment lost 1 base, leaving 7 bases of the junction unmatched. The germline CDR1 and CDR2 sequences are SGHTA and FQGTGA. This CDR3 is built from 14 residues. The CDR3 here is CASSLSRTGGEQYF. In DNA, the CDR3 is TGTGCCAGCAGCTTAAGTCGGACAGGAGGAGAGCAGTACTTC.

Worth noting for this clonotype: A much larger clone lies a single base off, so this may be a read error. CDR3 coding DNA: TGTGCCAACAGCCAAGAAGGCAGGGGTGATGGCTACACCTTC. Protein product: CANSQEGRGDGYTF. The chain combines TRBV3-1 with TRBJ1-2; tentative D call: TRBD1 (6 bases). The germline gives CDR1 LGHDT, CDR2 YNNKEL (reference sequence). The CDR3 loop spans 14 amino acids.

This clonotype was counted between two and nine times. The V gene is TRBV9, the J gene TRBJ2-1, with D unresolved. The germline CDR1 and CDR2 sequences are SGDLS and YYNGEE. This CDR3 comprises 12 residues. V shed 1 base and J shed 10 bases, with 9 bases lying between them. The CDR3, as DNA: TGTGCCAGCAGCGTAAACAGATACGAGCAGTTCTTC. It codes for CASSVNRYEQFF.

The chain combines TRBV20-1 with TRBJ1-2; D may be TRBD1 (6 bases). Looked up from germline, CDR1 is DFQATT and CDR2 is SNEGSKA (reference sequence). V shed 2 bases and J shed 8 bases, with 9 bases lying between them. The CDR3 runs to 11 residues. CDR3 coding DNA: TGCAGTGCTAGACCAGGGGAAGGCTACACCTTC. As protein: CSARPGEGYTF.

This clonotype appeared a few times. The CDR3 is CASSQDSQNSPLHF. DNA of the CDR3: TGTGCCAGCTCACAGGACAGTCAAAATTCACCCCTCCACTTT. The chain is built from TRBV18 and TRBJ1-6, with D perhaps matching TRBD1 (6 bases). V lost 4 bases and J 7 bases, leaving 11 bases between the germline ends. The CDR3 contains 14 residues. Germline loops: CDR1 KGHSH, CDR2 LQKENI.

The chain combines TRBV7-3 with TRBJ2-2; D gene uncertain. There are 12 residues in the CDR3. V shed 9 bases and J shed 6 bases, with 11 bases lying between them. Per the germline V gene, CDR1 is SGHTA and CDR2 is FQGTGA. The CDR3 DNA is TGTGCCAGTGGCACCGGCTCCGGGGAGCTGTTTTTT. Protein product: CASGTGSGELFF.

This clonotype was observed a handful of times. The V and J genes are TRBV12-3 or TRBV12-4 and TRBJ1-1; TRBD1 matches 8 bases. J lost 4 bases, V lost 4 bases, and 14 bases had no gene match. The CDR3 sequence is 17 residues long. As DNA, the CDR3 is TGTGCCAGCAGTTCTACGGGGCAGGGGGCATGGATCACTGAAGCTTTCTTT. As protein: CASSSTGQGAWITEAFF.

About this clonotype itself: A read error may produce the germline difference seen at one junction end. V is TRBV7-7 and J is TRBJ2-5; 7 nucleotides align to TRBD1. This CDR3 region has 15 residues. The germline CDR1 and CDR2 sequences are SSHAT and FNYEAQ (reference sequence). This CDR3 is CASSLAGDSQETQYF. CDR3 in DNA: TGTGCTAGCAGCTTAGCCGGGGACAGCCAAGAGACCCAGTACTTC.

There are a few counts of this clonotype. Compared with germline, one end of the junction differs, possibly owing to a read error. In DNA, the CDR3 is TGTGCCAGCAGCGAAGGGTCCATCCTCCGGGACAGGGGGTTGCTGTGGGCTTCCTTT. Its protein is CASSEGSILRDRGLLWASF. The chain combines TRBV7-9 with TRBJ1-1; the match to TRBD1 covers 11 bases. The germline V gene has CDR1 SEHNR and CDR2 FQNEAQ (reference sequence). The CDR3 has 19 residues.

The chain carries TRBV20-1 and TRBJ2-5, with 14 positions matching TRBD2. The J call may be incorrect, as the DNA end agrees better with TRBJ2-1. This CDR3 is built from 20 residues. Germline V CDR1 and CDR2: DFQATT, SNEGSKA (reference sequence). CDR3 nucleotides: TGCAGTGCTAGAGATTTGGGACTAGCGGGAGAGTGGCGGTCGGACAATGAGCAGTTCTTC. It translates to CSARDLGLAGEWRSDNEQFF.

The rearrangement links TRBV20-1 to TRBJ2-7; 11 nucleotides align to TRBD2. Germline lookup yields CDR1 DFQATT and CDR2 SNEGSKA (reference sequence). Trimming cost V 2 bases and J 2 bases; bases outside gene matches: 8. This CDR3 has 16 amino acids. The CDR3 here is CSARPRLAGHPYEQYF. The CDR3 bases are TGCAGTGCTAGACCCCGACTAGCGGGGCATCCCTACGAGCAGTACTTC.

The chain joins TRBV7-9 to TRBJ2-1, with D perhaps matching TRBD1 or TRBD2 (6 bases each). Trimming took off 8 bases at V and 4 bases at J, with 21 bases between the two ends. Germline assignment: CDR1 SEHNR and CDR2 FQNEAQ (reference sequence). The CDR3 runs 16 residues. As DNA, the CDR3 is TGTGCCAGCCTCACCTCCCCGGGGGCGGGGTACAATGAGCAGTTCTTC. Amino acids: CASLTSPGAGYNEQFF. Full variable domain (outside the CDR3, taken from reference TRBV7-9 and TRBJ2-1): DTGVSQNPRHKITKRGQNVTFRCDPISEHNRLYWYRQTLGQGPEFLTYFQNEAQLEKSRLLSDRFSAERPKGSFSTLEIQRTEQGDSAMYLCASLTSPGAGYNEQFFGPGTRLTVL.

This sequence joins TRBV29-1 and TRBJ1-2; D call uncertain. V lost 4 bases to trimming and J lost 4 bases, with 7 bases between them. The CDR3 is 11 amino acids. Germline-derived CDR1 and CDR2 are SQVTM and ANQGSEA. The CDR3 spells CSVGSAYGYTF. As DNA, the CDR3 is TGCAGCGTTGGGTCAGCCTATGGCTACACCTTC.

This clonotype was observed a handful of times. This may be a read error: a much more frequent sequence differs by one nucleotide. J is TRBJ2-7 and V is TRBV7-2; possible D gene TRBD2, 6 bases. The germline gives CDR1 SGHTA, CDR2 FQGNSA. V gave up 5 bases and J gave up 2 bases, with 22 bases separating them. The CDR3 runs to 17 residues. The CDR3 protein is CASSTQRSRRGAYEQYF. The CDR3 bases are TGTGCCAGCAGCACACAGCGCTCTCGGCGGGGCGCCTACGAGCAGTACTTC.

The sample holds one count of this clonotype. The chain carries TRBV11-2 and TRBJ2-1; 9 bases line up with TRBD1. The length of the CDR3 is 18 residues. Losses at the gene ends were 6 bases for V and 1 base for J; bases not matched to a gene: 13. Germline V gene sequence: CDR1 SGHAT, CDR2 FQNNGV. Here the CDR3 DNA reads TGTGCCAGCAGTTCAGCGACAGGGGGAGGGCGTTCCTACAATGAGCAGTTCTTC. Amino acid sequence: CASSSATGGGRSYNEQFF.